Described below is a single T cell receptor beta chain sequence and its context. This specimen belongs to a study of blood T cell repertoires in COVID-19. Across the study: Samples taken during acute and convalescent COVID-19 were collected in the United States, Italy and Spain. T cells, B-cell-depleted T cells, or PBMCs supplied cDNA or gDNA.

Seattle enrolled patients during active infection and tracked them longitudinally. Germline values: CDR1 SGHKS, CDR2 YYEKEE (reference sequence). V dropped 0 bases and J dropped 4; count of bases not matched to a gene: 2. The CDR3 extends over 15 amino acids. The protocol was immunoSEQ multiplex PCR, while the TCRdb copy is restricted to in-frame clones and leaves out a portion. Of 200,000 or so clones listed, approximately 80% are singletons. The chain is built from TRBV5-5 and TRBJ2-1, with TRBD1 matching 9 bases. The TCR comes from a woman older than 75 with COVID-19, enrolled during active disease. Sequencing input: peripheral blood. The CDR3, as DNA: TGTGCCAGCAGCTTGGCCGGGACAGGGTACAATGAGCAGTTCTTC. Residues: CASSLAGTGYNEQFF.